Following are 21 T cell receptor beta chains from one sample sequenced in a study of cytomegalovirus exposure and HLA in healthy donors. In the PCR, 60 Vbeta and 13 Jbeta primers were used. Libraries were prepared by immunoSEQ multiplex PCR; TCRdb keeps only in-frame clonotypes and omits some of them. The sample shows 70,000 to 95,000 clones, about 75% of them seen only once. Input material: PBMCs. These receptors came from a man aged 30-40 years in good health and CMV-seropositive.

The chain links TRBV2 to TRBJ1-2; D not certain. CDR3 length: 16 residues. Trimming took off 1 base at V and 0 bases at J, with 12 bases between the two ends. Germline values: CDR1 SNHLY, CDR2 FYNNEI. The CDR3 here is CASSEVAGSPNYGYTF. The CDR3 DNA reads TGTGCCAGCAGTGAAGTGGCGGGGTCGCCTAACTATGGCTACACCTTC.

This clone was recorded a few times. This sequence joins TRBV16 and TRBJ1-2, with TRBD1 matching 9 bases. CDR1 and CDR2 from the germline V gene are KGHSY and FQNENV. The V segment lost 4 bases and the J segment 4 bases; nucleotides outside the gene matches: 10. CDR3 size: 16 residues. In DNA, the CDR3 is TGTGCCAGCAGCCGTGCCGGGACAGGGCTAGTCTATGGCTACACCTTC. Its translation: CASSRAGTGLVYGYTF.

The chain uses TRBV6-5 and TRBJ2-2, with TRBD2 matching over 9 bases. Trimming removed 0 bases from V and 4 bases from J; junction bases left unmatched: 3. Germline CDR1 reads MNHEY; CDR2 reads SVGAGI. CDR3 length: 16 residues. The DNA for the CDR3 is TGTGCCAGCAGTTACTCAAGCGGGGGGAGCACCGGGGAGCTGTTTTTT. Protein product: CASSYSSGGSTGELFF.

This sequence joins TRBV4-1 and TRBJ1-1; D ambiguous. The V gene's germline CDR1 is MGHRA and CDR2 YSYEKL. The CDR3 sequence is 13 residues long. Trimming shortened V by 1 base and J by 3 bases, and 6 bases separated the two germline ends. For the CDR3, the DNA is TGCGCCAGCAGCCAAGTGAGAGACACTGAAGCTTTCTTT. Translation: CASSQVRDTEAFF.

This clone occurred a few times. The chain couples TRBV4-2 to TRBJ1-2; D is ambiguous. This CDR3 spans 14 amino acids. V shed 2 bases and J shed 5 bases, with 12 bases lying between them. Germline V lookup: CDR1 LGHNA, CDR2 YNFKEQ. CDR3 nucleotides: TGTGCCAGCAGCCAACAACCCGACTCGTATGGCTACACCTTC. Protein product: CASSQQPDSYGYTF.

The genes are TRBV29-1 and TRBJ1-2, with TRBD1 matching over 7 bases. V lost 4 bases, J lost 5 bases, and 1 base stayed unmatched. Germline assignment: CDR1 SQVTM and CDR2 ANQGSEA. The CDR3 length is 11 residues. The CDR3 nucleotides read TGCAGCGTTGCACAGGGGTATGGCTACACCTTC. Its translation is CSVAQGYGYTF.

The rearrangement uses TRBV9 and TRBJ2-1; 11 bases match TRBD2. This CDR3 comprises 14 residues. V gave up 2 bases and J gave up 10 bases; unmatched junction bases: 5. Germline V gives CDR1 SGDLS, CDR2 YYNGEE. CDR3 in amino acids: CASSVSGGAWEQFF. DNA for the CDR3: TGTGCCAGCAGCGTTAGCGGGGGGGCCTGGGAGCAGTTCTTC.

This clone turned up a few times. The rearrangement links TRBV4-1 to TRBJ2-7, with a tentative D call TRBD1 (5 bases). CDR1 MGHRA and CDR2 YSYEKL come from the germline V gene. The CDR3 runs 16 residues. V shed 0 bases and J shed 2 bases, with 14 bases lying between them. CDR3 bases: TGCGCCAGCAGCCAAGATAGTGGGCAGGGAACCTACGAGCAGTACTTC. Translation: CASSQDSGQGTYEQYF.

This clone came up once. The genes are TRBV4-3 and TRBJ2-5; TRBD2 is a possible D gene (6 bases). The DNA end lines up better with TRBJ2-7; the J call may be wrong. The CDR3 is 14 amino acids. CDR1 and CDR2 (germline): LGHNA, YSLEER. This chain's CDR3 is CASSNGGEGYEQYF. For the CDR3, the DNA is TGCGCCAGCAGCAACGGGGGAGAGGGCTACGAGCAGTACTTC.

Concerning this clone: Other DNA sequences in this specimen translate into the identical CDR3. The chain couples TRBV19 to TRBJ2-1; no reliable D call. Germline lookup yields CDR1 LNHDA and CDR2 SQIVND (reference sequence). V gave up 3 bases and J gave up 0 bases, with 9 bases separating them. This CDR3 region has 15 residues. CDR3 amino acids: CASSISLSSYNEQFF. The DNA of the CDR3 is TGTGCCAGTAGTATTTCTCTTAGCTCCTACAATGAGCAGTTCTTC.

The chain carries TRBV4-3 and TRBJ2-3, with 9 positions matching TRBD2. With V trimmed by 2 bases and J by 4 bases, 13 bases remained unmatched. CDR1 is LGHNA and CDR2 is YSLEER in the germline V gene. The CDR3 runs 18 residues. The CDR3 loop is CASSQYVSPGLAADTQYF. For the CDR3, the DNA is TGCGCCAGCAGCCAATACGTTTCCCCGGGACTAGCAGCAGATACGCAGTATTTT.

The rearrangement links TRBV6-1 to TRBJ1-6; a possible D gene is TRBD1 (6 bases). Germline assignment: CDR1 MNHNS and CDR2 SASEGT. V dropped 5 bases and J dropped 2 bases, with 10 bases sitting between them. The CDR3 covers 15 residues. The CDR3 DNA is TGTGCCAGCAGTTCCGGGGGGCCCTATAATTCACCCCTCCACTTT. This gives the protein CASSSGGPYNSPLHF.

V gene TRBV19 combines with J gene TRBJ1-1; 9 bases are a match to TRBD1. The CDR3 spans 13 residues. V lost 6 bases, J lost 5 bases, and 4 bases stayed unmatched. Germline CDR1 and CDR2: LNHDA and SQIVND (reference sequence). The CDR3 region is CASRMTGGTEAFF. CDR3 nucleotide sequence: TGTGCCAGTAGAATGACAGGGGGGACTGAAGCTTTCTTT. The full variable domain, completed using reference TRBV19 and TRBJ1-1, is DGGITQSPKYLFRKEGQNVTLSCEQNLNHDAMYWYRQDPGQGLRLIYYSQIVNDFQKGDIAEGYSVSREKKESFPLTVTSAQKNPTAFYLCASRMTGGTEAFFGQGTRLTVV.

The chain uses TRBV7-9 and TRBJ1-1; TRBD1 matches 7 bases. Germline trimming cut 6 bases from V and 6 bases from J; bases unmatched to any gene: 4. The CDR3 has 12 residues. Germline CDR1 reads SEHNR; CDR2 reads FQNEAQ (reference sequence). CDR3 amino acids: CASSKQGSEAFF. Here the CDR3 DNA reads TGTGCCAGCAGTAAACAGGGGTCTGAAGCTTTCTTT.

The rearrangement links TRBV4-2 to TRBJ1-3, with 9 bases identical to TRBD1. Germline trimming cut 4 bases from V and 1 base from J; bases unmatched to any gene: 8. The CDR3 covers 17 residues. Germline V lookup: CDR1 LGHNA, CDR2 YNFKEQ. The CDR3 sequence is CASSRPGQGWSGNTIYF. The CDR3 DNA reads TGTGCCAGCAGCCGGCCCGGACAGGGGTGGTCTGGAAACACCATATATTTT.

CDR3 coding DNA: TGCAGTGCTGGGAGCTATGGCTACACCTTC. This gives the protein CSAGSYGYTF. V is TRBV20-1 and J is TRBJ1-2; D ambiguous. This CDR3 contains 10 residues. Per germline, CDR1 DFQATT and CDR2 SNEGSKA (reference sequence). V lost 5 bases, J lost 4 bases, and 5 bases lay in between.

The V call is TRBV7-6, the J call TRBJ2-5; D gene uncertain. Germline CDR1 SGHVS, CDR2 FNYEAQ. V lost 3 bases and J 1 base, leaving 9 bases between the germline ends. There are 14 residues in the CDR3. The CDR3 coding sequence is TGTGCCAGCAGCTTTCAGGCTTCCCAAGAGACCCAGTACTTC. Protein product: CASSFQASQETQYF.

This clone turned up a few times. The CDR3 DNA sequence: TGTGCCAGCAGTCAGGACATCAGCTCCTACGAGCAGTACTTC. Protein sequence: CASSQDISSYEQYF. The chain combines TRBV6-5 with TRBJ2-7; TRBD1 might be the D (5 bases). Trimming cost V 5 bases and J 0 bases, with 11 bases left between them. The CDR3 is 14 amino acids. Germline V gene lookup returns CDR1 MNHEY and CDR2 SVGAGI.

The chain carries TRBV5-1 and TRBJ1-1; no reliable D call. The germline CDR1 and CDR2 sequences are SGHRS and YFSETQ. Trimming removed 1 base from V and 3 bases from J, with 13 bases in between. The CDR3 totals 15 residues. Here the CDR3 DNA reads TGCGCCAGCAGCTTGCTAAGCGTCAGCGACACTGAAGCTTTCTTT. As protein: CASSLLSVSDTEAFF.

The chain is built from TRBV7-8 and TRBJ1-6, with 8 bases aligning to TRBD1. The J segment lost 6 bases and the V segment lost 0 bases, leaving 7 bases of the junction unmatched. This CDR3 spans 17 amino acids. CDR1 and CDR2 (germline): SGHVS, FQNEAQ. CDR3 loop: CASSLAQGANLNSPLHF. The CDR3 coding sequence is TGTGCCAGCAGCTTAGCGCAGGGGGCTAACCTTAATTCACCCCTCCACTTT.

Here the CDR3 DNA reads TGTGCCAGCAGCTCACTAGCGGGGGGCTCAAACATTCAGTACTTC. Its protein is CASSSLAGGSNIQYF. The chain is built from TRBV6-1 and TRBJ2-4, with TRBD2 identical over 12 bases. V lost 6 bases to trimming and J lost 6 bases; unmatched junction nucleotides: 6. Germline V gene sequence: CDR1 MNHNS, CDR2 SASEGT. The CDR3 covers 15 residues.